The TCR beta chain under discussion was sequenced for a study of T-cell reconstitution after alpha-beta-depleted transplantation in children. The library targeted TCRbeta and was prepared with unique molecular identifiers. One entry per CDR3 protein, called by TCRdb with MiXCR from the PCR reads. This sample has over 100,000 distinct CDR3 sequences; roughly 7.2% occur once, and the top ten carry about 16%. Study-wide results and limits: Recipient T cells and thymic progenitors that survived were the source of the high TCRbeta diversity seen at day 60 in some patients. Among T cells one year after transplant, newly produced cells accounted for most counts and diversity. The origin of alpha-beta T cells about two months after transplant was reportedly several hundred expanded graft clones.

This clonotype appeared many times. Its antigen remains unknown. Germline values: CDR1 LNHDA, CDR2 SQIVND (reference sequence). V gave up 3 bases and J gave up 4 bases, with 19 bases separating them. The CDR3 extends over 17 amino acids. The gene calls are TRBV19 and TRBJ2-1; a weak D match, TRBD2 (6 bases). The TCR was taken from a boy aged 2 to 9 with acute lymphoblastic leukemia, due to receive a stem cell transplant. The material was PBMCs, obtained before TCRalphabeta/CD19-depleted stem cell transplant. DNA for the CDR3: TGTGCCAGTAGTATTGGGCCCCGGGGGACCATTTACAATGAGCAGTTCTTC. Its protein is CASSIGPRGTIYNEQFF.